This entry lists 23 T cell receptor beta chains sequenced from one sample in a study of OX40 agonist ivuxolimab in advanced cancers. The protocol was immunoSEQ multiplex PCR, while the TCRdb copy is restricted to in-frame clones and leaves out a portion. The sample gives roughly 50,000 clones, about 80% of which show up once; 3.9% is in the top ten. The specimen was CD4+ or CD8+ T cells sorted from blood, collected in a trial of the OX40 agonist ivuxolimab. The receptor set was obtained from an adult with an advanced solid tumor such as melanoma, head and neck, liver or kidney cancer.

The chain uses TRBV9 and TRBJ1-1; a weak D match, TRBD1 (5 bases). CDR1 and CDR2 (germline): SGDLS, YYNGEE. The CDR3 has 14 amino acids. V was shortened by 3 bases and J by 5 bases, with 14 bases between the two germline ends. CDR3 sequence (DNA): TGTGCCAGCAGCGCGGGACCGACCTTTACTGAAGCTTTCTTT. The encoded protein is CASSAGPTFTEAFF.

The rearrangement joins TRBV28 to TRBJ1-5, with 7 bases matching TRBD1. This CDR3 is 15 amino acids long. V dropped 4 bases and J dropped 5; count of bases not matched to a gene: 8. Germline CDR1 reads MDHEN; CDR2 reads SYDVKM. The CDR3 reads CASSSTGAGDQPQHF. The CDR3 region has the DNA TGTGCCAGCAGTTCCACAGGGGCGGGGGATCAGCCCCAGCATTTT. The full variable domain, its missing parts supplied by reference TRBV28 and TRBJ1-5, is DVKVTQSSRYLVKRTGEKVFLECVQDMDHENMFWYRQDPGLGLRLIYFSYDVKMKEKGDIPEGYSVSREKKERFSLILESASTNQTSMYLCASSSTGAGDQPQHFGDGTRLSIL.

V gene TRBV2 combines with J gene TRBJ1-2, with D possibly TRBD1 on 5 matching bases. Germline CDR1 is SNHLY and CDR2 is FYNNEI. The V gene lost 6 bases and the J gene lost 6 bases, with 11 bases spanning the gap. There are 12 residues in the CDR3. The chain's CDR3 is CASSARGNGYTF. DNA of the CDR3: TGTGCCAGCAGCGCCCGGGGGAATGGCTACACCTTC.

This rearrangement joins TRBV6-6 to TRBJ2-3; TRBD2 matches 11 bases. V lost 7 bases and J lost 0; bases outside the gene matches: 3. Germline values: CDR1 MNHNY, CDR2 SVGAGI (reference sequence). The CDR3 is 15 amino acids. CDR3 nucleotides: TGTGCCAGCAACTTAGCGGGGGGGAGCACAGATACGCAGTATTTT. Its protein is CASNLAGGSTDTQYF.

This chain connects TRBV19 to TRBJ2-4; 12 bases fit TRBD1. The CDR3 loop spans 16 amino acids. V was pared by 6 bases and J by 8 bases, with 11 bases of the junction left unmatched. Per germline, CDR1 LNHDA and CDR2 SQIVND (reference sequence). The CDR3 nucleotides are TGTGCCAGTAGGGACCCGGGACAGGGGGCGAAGGACATTCAGTACTTC. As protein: CASRDPGQGAKDIQYF.

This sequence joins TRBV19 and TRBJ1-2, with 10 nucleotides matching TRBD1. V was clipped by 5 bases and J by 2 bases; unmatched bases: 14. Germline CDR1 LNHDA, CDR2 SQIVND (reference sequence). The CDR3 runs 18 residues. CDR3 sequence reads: CASSSHRDRGQQNYGYTF. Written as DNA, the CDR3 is TGTGCCAGTAGTTCCCACCGGGACAGGGGACAACAGAACTATGGCTACACCTTC.

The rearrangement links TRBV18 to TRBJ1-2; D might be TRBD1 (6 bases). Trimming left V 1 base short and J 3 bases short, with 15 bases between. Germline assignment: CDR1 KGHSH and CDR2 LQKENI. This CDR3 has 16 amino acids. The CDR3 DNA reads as TGTGCCAGCTCACCACGACAGGAAGGAGGAGACTATGGCTACACCTTC. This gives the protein CASSPRQEGGDYGYTF.

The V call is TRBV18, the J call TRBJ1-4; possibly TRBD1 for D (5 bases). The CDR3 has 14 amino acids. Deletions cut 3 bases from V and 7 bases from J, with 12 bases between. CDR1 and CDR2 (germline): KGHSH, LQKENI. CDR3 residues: CASSPPGVREKLFF. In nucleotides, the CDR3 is TGTGCCAGCTCACCGCCGGGGGTTCGTGAAAAACTGTTTTTT. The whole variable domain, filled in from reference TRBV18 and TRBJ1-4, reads NAGVMQNPRHLVRRRGQEARLRCSPMKGHSHVYWYRQLPEEGLKFMVYLQKENIIDESGMPKERFSAEFPKEGPSILRIQQVVRGDSAAYFCASSPPGVREKLFFGSGTQLSVL.

CDR3 nucleotides: TGTGCCAGCAGTTCCGGGCCTTCTGGCTACGAGCAGTACTTC. Translation: CASSSGPSGYEQYF. The V call is TRBV6-5, the J call TRBJ2-7, with D hard to call. The CDR3 sequence is 14 residues long. Germline V CDR1 and CDR2: MNHEY, SVGAGI. With 4 bases removed from V and 3 bases from J, the gap between germline ends came to 13 bases.

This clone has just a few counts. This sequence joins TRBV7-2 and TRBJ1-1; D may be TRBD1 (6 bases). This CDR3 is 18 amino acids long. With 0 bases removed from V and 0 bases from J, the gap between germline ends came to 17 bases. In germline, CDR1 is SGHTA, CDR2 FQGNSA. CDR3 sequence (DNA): TGTGCCAGCAGCTTAGCGCTACAGGGCCCCCTTATGAACACTGAAGCTTTCTTT. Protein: CASSLALQGPLMNTEAFF.

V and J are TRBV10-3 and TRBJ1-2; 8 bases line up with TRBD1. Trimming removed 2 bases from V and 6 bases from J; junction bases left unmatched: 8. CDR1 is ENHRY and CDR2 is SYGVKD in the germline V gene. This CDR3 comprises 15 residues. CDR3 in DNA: TGTGCCATCAGTGAGGACAGGGGAACAGAGCATGGCTACACCTTC. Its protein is CAISEDRGTEHGYTF.

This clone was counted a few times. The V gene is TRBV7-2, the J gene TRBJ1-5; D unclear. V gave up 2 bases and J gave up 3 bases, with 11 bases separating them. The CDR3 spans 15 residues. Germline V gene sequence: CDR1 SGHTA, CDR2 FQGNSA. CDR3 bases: TGTGCCAGCAGCTTATCCATGCGGCCCAATCAGCCCCAGCATTTT. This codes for CASSLSMRPNQPQHF.

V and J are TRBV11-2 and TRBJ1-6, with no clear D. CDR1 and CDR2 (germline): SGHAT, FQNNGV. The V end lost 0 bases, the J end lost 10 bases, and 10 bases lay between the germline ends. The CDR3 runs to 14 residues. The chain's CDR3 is CASSLEGLGSPLHF. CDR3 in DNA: TGTGCCAGCAGCTTAGAGGGTCTGGGCTCACCCCTCCACTTT.

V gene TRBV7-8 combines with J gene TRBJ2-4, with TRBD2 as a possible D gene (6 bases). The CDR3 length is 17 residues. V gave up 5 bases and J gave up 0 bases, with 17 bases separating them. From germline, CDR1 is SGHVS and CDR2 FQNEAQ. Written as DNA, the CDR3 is TGTGCCAGCAGCCCCCGCGGGGTAGCAGCAGCCAAAAACATTCAGTACTTC. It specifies CASSPRGVAAAKNIQYF.

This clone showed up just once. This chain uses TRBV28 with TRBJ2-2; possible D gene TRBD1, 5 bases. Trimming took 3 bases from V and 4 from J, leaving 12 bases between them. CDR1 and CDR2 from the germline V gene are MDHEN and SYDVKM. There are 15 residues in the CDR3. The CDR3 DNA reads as TGTGCCAGCAGTTTGACAGACTCGGGCACCGGGGAGCTGTTTTTT. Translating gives CASSLTDSGTGELFF.

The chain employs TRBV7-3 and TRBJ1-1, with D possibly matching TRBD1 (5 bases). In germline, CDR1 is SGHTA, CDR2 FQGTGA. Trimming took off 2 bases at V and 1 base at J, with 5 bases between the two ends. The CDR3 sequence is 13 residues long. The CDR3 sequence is CASSLGQNTEAFF. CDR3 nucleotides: TGTGCCAGCAGCTTAGGACAGAACACTGAAGCTTTCTTT. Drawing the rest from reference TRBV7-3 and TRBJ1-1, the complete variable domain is GAGVSQTPSNKVTEKGKYVELRCDPISGHTALYWYRQSLGQGPEFLIYFQGTGAADDSGLPNDRFFAVRPEGSVSTLKIQRTERGDSAVYLCASSLGQNTEAFFGQGTRLTVV.

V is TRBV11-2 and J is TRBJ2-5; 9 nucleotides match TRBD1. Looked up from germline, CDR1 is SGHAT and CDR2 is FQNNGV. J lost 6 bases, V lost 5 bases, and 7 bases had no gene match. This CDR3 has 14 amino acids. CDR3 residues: CASSPGQGWKTQYF. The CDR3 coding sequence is TGTGCCAGCAGCCCCGGACAGGGGTGGAAGACCCAGTACTTC.

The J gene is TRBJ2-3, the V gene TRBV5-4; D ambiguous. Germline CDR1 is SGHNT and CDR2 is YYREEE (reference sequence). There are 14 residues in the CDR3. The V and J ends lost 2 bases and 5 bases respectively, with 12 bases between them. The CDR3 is CASSFRTRGDTQYF. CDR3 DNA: TGTGCCAGCAGCTTTAGAACACGCGGAGATACGCAGTATTTT.

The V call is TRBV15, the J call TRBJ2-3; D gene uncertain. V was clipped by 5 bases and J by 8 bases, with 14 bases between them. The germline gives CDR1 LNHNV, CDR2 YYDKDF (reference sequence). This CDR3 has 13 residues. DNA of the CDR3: TGTGCCACCAGCCCCCGGGCTTCGGGTACGCAGTATTTT. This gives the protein CATSPRASGTQYF.

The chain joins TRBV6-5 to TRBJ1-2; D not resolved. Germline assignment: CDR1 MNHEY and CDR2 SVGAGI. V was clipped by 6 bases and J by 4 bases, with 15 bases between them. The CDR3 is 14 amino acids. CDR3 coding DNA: TGTGCCAGCAGGGCCTCGTCCCCGGGCTATGGCTACACCTTC. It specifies CASRASSPGYGYTF.

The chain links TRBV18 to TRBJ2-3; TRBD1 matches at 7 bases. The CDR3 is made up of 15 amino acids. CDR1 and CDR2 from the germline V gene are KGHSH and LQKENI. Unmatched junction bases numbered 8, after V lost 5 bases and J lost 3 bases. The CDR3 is CASSFAGGITDTQYF. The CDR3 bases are TGTGCCAGCTCATTCGCAGGGGGTATTACAGATACGCAGTATTTT.

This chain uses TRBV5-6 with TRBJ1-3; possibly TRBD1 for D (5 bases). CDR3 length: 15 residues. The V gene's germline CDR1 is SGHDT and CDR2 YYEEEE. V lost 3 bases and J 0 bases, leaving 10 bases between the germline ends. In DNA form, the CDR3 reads TGTGCCAGCAGCTCTCCGGACACCTCTGGAAACACCATATATTTT. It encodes CASSSPDTSGNTIYF.

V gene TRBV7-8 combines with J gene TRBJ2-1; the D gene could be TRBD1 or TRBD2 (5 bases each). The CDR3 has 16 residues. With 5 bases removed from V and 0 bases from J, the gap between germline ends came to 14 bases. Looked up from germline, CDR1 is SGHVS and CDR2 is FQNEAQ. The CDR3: CASSLGTVSSYNEQFF. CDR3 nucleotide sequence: TGTGCCAGCAGCCTGGGGACCGTGAGCTCCTACAATGAGCAGTTCTTC.